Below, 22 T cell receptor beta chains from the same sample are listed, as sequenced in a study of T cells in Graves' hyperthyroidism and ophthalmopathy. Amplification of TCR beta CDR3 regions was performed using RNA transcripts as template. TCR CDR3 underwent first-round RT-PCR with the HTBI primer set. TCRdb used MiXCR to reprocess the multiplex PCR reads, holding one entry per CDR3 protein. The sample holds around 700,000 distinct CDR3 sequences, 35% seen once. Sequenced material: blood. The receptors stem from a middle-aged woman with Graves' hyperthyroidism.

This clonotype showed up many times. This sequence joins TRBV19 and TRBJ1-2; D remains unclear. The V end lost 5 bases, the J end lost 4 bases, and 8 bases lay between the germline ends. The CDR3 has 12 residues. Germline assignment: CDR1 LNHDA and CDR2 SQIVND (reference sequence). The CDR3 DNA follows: TGTGCCAGTAGTGTAGGAGCCTATGGCTACACCTTC. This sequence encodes CASSVGAYGYTF.

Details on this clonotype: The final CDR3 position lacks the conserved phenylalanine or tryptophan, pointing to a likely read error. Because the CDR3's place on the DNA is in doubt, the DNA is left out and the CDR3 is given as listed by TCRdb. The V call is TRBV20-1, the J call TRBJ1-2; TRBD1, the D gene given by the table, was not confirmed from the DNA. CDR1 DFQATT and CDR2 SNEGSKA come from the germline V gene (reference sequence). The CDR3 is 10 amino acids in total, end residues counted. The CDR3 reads CSARGELETG.

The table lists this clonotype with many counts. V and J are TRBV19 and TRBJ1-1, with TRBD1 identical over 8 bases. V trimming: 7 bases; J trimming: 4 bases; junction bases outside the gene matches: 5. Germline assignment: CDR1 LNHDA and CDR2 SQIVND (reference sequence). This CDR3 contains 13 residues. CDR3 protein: CASTLTGATEAFF. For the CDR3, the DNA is TGTGCCAGTACCTTGACAGGGGCCACTGAAGCTTTCTTT.

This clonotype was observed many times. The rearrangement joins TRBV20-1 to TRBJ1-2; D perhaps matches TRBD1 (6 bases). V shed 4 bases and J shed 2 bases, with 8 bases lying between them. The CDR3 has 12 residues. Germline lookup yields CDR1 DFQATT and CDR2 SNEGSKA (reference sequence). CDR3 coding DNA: TGCAGTGCTACAGACAGGAACTATGGCTACACCTTC. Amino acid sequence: CSATDRNYGYTF.

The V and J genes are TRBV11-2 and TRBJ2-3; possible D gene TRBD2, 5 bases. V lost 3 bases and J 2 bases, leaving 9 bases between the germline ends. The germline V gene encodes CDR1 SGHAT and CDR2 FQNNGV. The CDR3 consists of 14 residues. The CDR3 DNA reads TGTGCCAGCAGCTTGAGGGCAGACACAGATACGCAGTATTTT. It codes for CASSLRADTDTQYF. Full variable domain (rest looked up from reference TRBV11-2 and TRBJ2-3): EAGVAQSPRYKIIEKRQSVAFWCNPISGHATLYWYQQILGQGPKLLIQFQNNGVVDDSQLPKDRFSAERLKGVDSTLKIQPAKLEDSAVYLCASSLRADTDTQYFGPGTRLTVL.

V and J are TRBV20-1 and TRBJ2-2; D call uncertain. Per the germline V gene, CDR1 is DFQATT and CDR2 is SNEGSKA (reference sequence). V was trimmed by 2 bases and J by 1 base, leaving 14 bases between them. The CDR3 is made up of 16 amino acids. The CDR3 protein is CSARRSQVGNTGELFF. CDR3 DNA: TGCAGTGCTAGACGTTCCCAAGTCGGGAACACCGGGGAGCTGTTTTTT.

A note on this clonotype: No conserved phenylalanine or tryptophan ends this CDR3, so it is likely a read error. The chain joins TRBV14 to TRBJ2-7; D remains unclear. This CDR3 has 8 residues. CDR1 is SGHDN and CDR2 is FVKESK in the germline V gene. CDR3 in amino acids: CDSYEQYL. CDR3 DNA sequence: TGTGACAGCTACGAGCAGTACCTC.

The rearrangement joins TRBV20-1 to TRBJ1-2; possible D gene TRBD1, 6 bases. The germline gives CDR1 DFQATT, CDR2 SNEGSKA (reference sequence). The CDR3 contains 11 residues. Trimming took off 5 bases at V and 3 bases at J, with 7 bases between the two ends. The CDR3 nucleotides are TGCAGTGCTTACAGGGACTATGGCTACACCTTC. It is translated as CSAYRDYGYTF.

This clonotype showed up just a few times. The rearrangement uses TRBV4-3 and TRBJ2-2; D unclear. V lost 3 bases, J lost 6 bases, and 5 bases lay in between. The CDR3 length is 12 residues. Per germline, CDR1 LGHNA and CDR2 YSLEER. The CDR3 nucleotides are TGCGCCAGCAGCCATCACGCCGGGGAGCTGTTTTTT. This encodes CASSHHAGELFF.

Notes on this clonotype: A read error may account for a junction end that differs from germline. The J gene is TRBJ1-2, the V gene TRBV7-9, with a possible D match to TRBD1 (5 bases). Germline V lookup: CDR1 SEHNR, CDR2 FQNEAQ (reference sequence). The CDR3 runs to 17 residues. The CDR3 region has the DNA TGCGCCAGCAGCCAAGAAGGGGCCGCAGGCCGTCTTGGGGGCTACACCTTC. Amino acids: CASSQEGAAGRLGGYTF.

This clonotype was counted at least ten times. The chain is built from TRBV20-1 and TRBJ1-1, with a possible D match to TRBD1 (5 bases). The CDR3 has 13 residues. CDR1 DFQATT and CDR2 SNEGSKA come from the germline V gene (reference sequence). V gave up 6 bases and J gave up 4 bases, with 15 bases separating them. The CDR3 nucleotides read TGCAGTGCGGTTCAGGGATACAGCACTGAAGCTTTCTTT. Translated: CSAVQGYSTEAFF.

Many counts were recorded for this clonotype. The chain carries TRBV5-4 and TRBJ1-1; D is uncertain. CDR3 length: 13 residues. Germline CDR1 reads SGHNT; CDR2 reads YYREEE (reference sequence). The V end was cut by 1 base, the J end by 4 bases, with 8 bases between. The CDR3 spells CASSLLVGTEAFF. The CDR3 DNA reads TGTGCCAGCAGCTTGTTGGTGGGCACTGAAGCTTTCTTT.

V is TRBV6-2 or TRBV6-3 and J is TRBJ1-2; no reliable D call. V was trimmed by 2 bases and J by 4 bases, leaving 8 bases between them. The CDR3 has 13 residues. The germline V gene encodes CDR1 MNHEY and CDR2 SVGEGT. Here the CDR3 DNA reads TGTGCCAGCAGTTACGGGATGGTCTATGGCTACACCTTC. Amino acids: CASSYGMVYGYTF.

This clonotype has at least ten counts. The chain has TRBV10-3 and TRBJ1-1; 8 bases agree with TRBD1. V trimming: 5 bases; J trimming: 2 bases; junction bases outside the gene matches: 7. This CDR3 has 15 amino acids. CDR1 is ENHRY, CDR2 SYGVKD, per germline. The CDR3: CAISLTGTGNTEAFF. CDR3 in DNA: TGTGCCATCAGTCTAACCGGGACAGGAAACACTGAAGCTTTCTTT.

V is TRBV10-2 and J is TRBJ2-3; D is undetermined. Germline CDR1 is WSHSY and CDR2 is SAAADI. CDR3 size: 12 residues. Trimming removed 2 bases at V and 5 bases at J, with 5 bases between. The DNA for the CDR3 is TGCGCCAGCAGTGAGGTGGGAGATACGCAGTATTTT. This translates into CASSEVGDTQYF.

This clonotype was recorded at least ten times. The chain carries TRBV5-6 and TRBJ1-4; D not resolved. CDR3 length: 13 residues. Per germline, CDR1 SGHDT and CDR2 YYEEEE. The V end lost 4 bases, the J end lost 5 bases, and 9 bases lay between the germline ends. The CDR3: CASSAPPNEKLFF. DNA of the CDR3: TGTGCCAGCAGCGCGCCGCCCAATGAAAAACTGTTTTTT.

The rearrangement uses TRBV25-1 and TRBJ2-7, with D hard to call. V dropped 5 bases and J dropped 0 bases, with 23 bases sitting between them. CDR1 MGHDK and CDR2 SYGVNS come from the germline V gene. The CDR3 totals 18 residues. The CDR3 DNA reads TGTGCCAGCAGTCTAAGTCGGCTCTTTGGACGGATCTCCTACGAGCAGTACTTC. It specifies CASSLSRLFGRISYEQYF.

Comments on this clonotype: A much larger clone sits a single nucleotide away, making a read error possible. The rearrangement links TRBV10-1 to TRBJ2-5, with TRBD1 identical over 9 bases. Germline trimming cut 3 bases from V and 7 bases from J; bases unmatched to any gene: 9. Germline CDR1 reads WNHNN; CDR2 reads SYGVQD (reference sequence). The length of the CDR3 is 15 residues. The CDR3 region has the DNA TGCGCCAGCAGTGAACCCGGGACAGGGTCGGGGACCCAGTACTTC. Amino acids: CASSEPGTGSGTQYF.

The CDR3 DNA reads as TGTGCCAGCAGCCAAAAGAGACAGGGGGAAACTGAAGCTTTCTTT. Protein product: CASSQKRQGETEAFF. The V gene is TRBV7-9, the J gene TRBJ1-1; 9 positions match TRBD1. Germline V lookup: CDR1 SEHNR, CDR2 FQNEAQ (reference sequence). V lost 5 bases, J lost 5 bases, and 9 bases stayed unmatched. The CDR3 extends over 15 amino acids. The variable domain in full, completed from reference TRBV7-9 and TRBJ1-1, reads DTGVSQNPRHKITKRGQNVTFRCDPISEHNRLYWYRQTLGQGPEFLTYFQNEAQLEKSRLLSDRFSAERPKGSFSTLEIQRTEQGDSAMYLCASSQKRQGETEAFFGQGTRLTVV.

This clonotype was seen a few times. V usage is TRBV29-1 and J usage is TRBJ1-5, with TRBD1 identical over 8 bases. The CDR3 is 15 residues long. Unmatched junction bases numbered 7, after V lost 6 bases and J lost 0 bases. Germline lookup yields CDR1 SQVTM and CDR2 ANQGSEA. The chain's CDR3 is CSVRTGGNSNQPQHF. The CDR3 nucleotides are TGCAGCGTACGTACAGGGGGGAATAGCAATCAGCCCCAGCATTTT.

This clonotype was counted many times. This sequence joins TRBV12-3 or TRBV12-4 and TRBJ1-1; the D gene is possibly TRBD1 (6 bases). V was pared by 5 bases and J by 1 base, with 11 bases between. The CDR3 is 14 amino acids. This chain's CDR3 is CASSQGHRNTEAFF. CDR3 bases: TGTGCCAGCAGTCAGGGACACCGGAACACTGAAGCTTTCTTT.

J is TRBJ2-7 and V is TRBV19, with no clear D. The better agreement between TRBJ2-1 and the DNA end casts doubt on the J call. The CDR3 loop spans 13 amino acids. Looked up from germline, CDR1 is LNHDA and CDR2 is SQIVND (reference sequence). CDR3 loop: CASSTTLYNEQFF. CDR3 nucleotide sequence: TGTGCCAGTAGCACGACACTTTACAATGAGCAGTTCTTC.